The 7 T cell receptor beta chains below were found in one sample sequenced in a study of tissue T cells after allogeneic stem cell transplantation. Only in-frame clones appear in the TCRdb table, and some are missing; sequencing was by immunoSEQ multiplex PCR. The profile shows 900 to 1,300 clones, under 45% of them singletons. The input for sequencing was stomach tissue, taken at autopsy. These receptors were taken from a female patient aged 40 to 75 with steroid-refractory graft-versus-host disease after an allogeneic stem cell transplant. Some T cells may be graft donor cells.

This clone was detected a few times. V and J are TRBV18 and TRBJ2-7; 11 bases are a match to TRBD1. CDR1 and CDR2 from the germline V gene are KGHSH and LQKENI. V lost 6 bases and J lost 8; bases outside the gene matches: 3. The CDR3 length is 12 residues. The DNA for the CDR3 is TGTGCCAGCTCGGGACAGGGGGAAAAGCAGTACTTC. It yields the protein CASSGQGEKQYF.

By share, this clone counts as large (0.1 to 1%). The CDR3 sequence: CSAREVWQFF. The CDR3 nucleotides read TGCAGTGCTAGAGAGGTTTGGCAGTTCTTC. The rearrangement uses TRBV20-1 and TRBJ2-1; D is undetermined. The CDR3 extends over 10 amino acids. Trimming left V 0 bases short and J 12 bases short, with 6 bases between. Germline V gives CDR1 DFQATT, CDR2 SNEGSKA (reference sequence).

The V gene is TRBV24-1, the J gene TRBJ2-7, with a weak D call TRBD2 (6 bases). CDR1 and CDR2 from the germline V gene are KGHDR and SFDVKD. V was clipped by 0 bases and J by 5 bases, with 13 bases between them. This CDR3 is 15 amino acids long. The CDR3 sequence: CATSDLIREPHEQYF. The DNA for the CDR3 is TGTGCCACCAGTGATTTGATCCGGGAGCCCCACGAGCAGTACTTC.

V usage is TRBV4-2 and J usage is TRBJ1-1; 9 nucleotides align to TRBD1. The CDR3 length is 16 residues. Germline CDR1 and CDR2: LGHNA and YNFKEQ. J gave up 1 base and V 3 bases, and 6 bases lay outside the gene matches. The CDR3, as DNA: TGTGCCAGCAGCCATGGACAGGGGATCGCGAACACTGAAGCTTTCTTT. This codes for CASSHGQGIANTEAFF.

CDR3 amino acids: CASSELRGVGFNYGYTF. CDR3 in DNA: TGTGCCAGCTCAGAGCTACGGGGCGTCGGCTTTAACTATGGCTACACCTTC. The chain links TRBV18 to TRBJ1-2, with a possible D match to TRBD1 (5 bases). CDR3 size: 17 residues. Germline V gene data show CDR1 as KGHSH and CDR2 as LQKENI. Trimming took off 5 bases at V and 1 base at J, with 20 bases between the two ends.

The chain carries TRBV30 and TRBJ2-5, with 7 bases identical to TRBD2. The CDR3 loop spans 14 amino acids. Germline V gene lookup returns CDR1 GTSNPN and CDR2 SVGIG (reference sequence). V shed 2 bases and J 1 base; nucleotides not matched to a gene: 4. CDR3 amino acids: CAWSLGLVQETQYF. CDR3 nucleotides: TGTGCCTGGAGTCTCGGACTAGTCCAAGAGACCCAGTACTTC.

This sequence joins TRBV4-3 and TRBJ2-3; D possibly matches TRBD1 or TRBD2 (5 bases each). Looked up from germline, CDR1 is LGHNA and CDR2 is YSLEER. V dropped 0 bases and J dropped 4 bases, with 5 bases sitting between them. This CDR3 is 13 amino acids long. CDR3 sequence: CASSQEGADTQYF. In DNA form, the CDR3 reads TGCGCCAGCAGCCAAGAGGGGGCAGATACGCAGTATTTT.